These T cell receptor beta chains were read from a single sample in a study of PD-1 blockade in classical Hodgkin lymphoma. Clones were read by immunoSEQ multiplex PCR, and TCRdb kept only the in-frame ones, dropping some. Of some 41,000 clones detected, approximately 70% appear once; the ten largest clones hold about 2.8%. Material: peripheral blood mononuclear cells (PBMCs), obtained before the second cycle of nivolumab. The receptor set was obtained from a human donor with classical Hodgkin lymphoma. CDR3s leave out the opening cysteine and the closing phenylalanine or tryptophan.

V	J	CDR3
TRBV4-3	TRBJ2-3	ASSQDRDRGRGDTQY
TRBV30	TRBJ1-1	AWGTDRTVAF
TRBV19	TRBJ2-7	ASSLAATYEQY
TRBV14	TRBJ1-2	ASSQFRQTGYT
TRBV7-3	TRBJ2-3	ASSITGGLAGAMISTDTQY
TRBV27	TRBJ2-7	ASSLSHPGQLYEQY
TRBV5-5	TRBJ2-7	ASSSWPVGQAYEQY
TRBV5-5	TRBJ2-3	ASSLGLAGVDTQY
TRBV15	TRBJ2-3	ATSRDYGSYTSTDTQY
TRBV21-1	TRBJ1-1	ASSAGQGRDTEAF
TRBV6-5	TRBJ1-5	ASSLGQFNQPQH
TRBV7-9	TRBJ2-3	ASSFPKHPPDSTTDTQY
TRBV7-6	TRBJ1-1	ASSLRGNTEAF
TRBV9	TRBJ1-1	ASSAGQGDMGAF
TRBV6-1	TRBJ2-7	ATNWGAAGEQY
TRBV20-1	TRBJ1-5	SARGGQPQH
TRBV5-1	TRBJ1-2	ASSLGRVTTNYGYT